Following are 21 T cell receptor beta chains from one sample sequenced in a study of T-cell memory formation after mild COVID-19. TCRdb re-derived calls from the 5' RACE reads in MiXCR, one entry per CDR3 protein. Here the sample spans a few hundred thousand distinct CDR3 sequences, about 15% being singletons. The sequencing sample was made of PBMCs or a T cell subset sorted from them (not recorded which). Receptor source: a man younger than 35 who had mild COVID-19 (a few samples of this study predate the infection). Cell type and time point are not known.

This chain links TRBV2 with TRBJ2-1; 8 bases are a match to TRBD2. The CDR3 contains 14 residues. The germline CDR1 and CDR2 sequences are SNHLY and FYNNEI. Unmatched junction bases numbered 4, after V lost 1 base and J lost 8 bases. Here the CDR3 reads CASSEESGGDEQFF. CDR3 DNA: TGTGCCAGCAGTGAAGAGAGCGGGGGCGATGAGCAGTTCTTC.

This clonotype was recorded many times. This rearrangement joins TRBV9 to TRBJ2-5; 8 positions agree with TRBD2. This CDR3 is 15 amino acids long. The V gene end was trimmed by 4 bases and the J gene end by 4 bases; junction bases not matched to a gene: 9. The germline V gene encodes CDR1 SGDLS and CDR2 YYNGEE. CDR3 DNA sequence: TGTGCCAGCAGCCGAGGGGCTAGCGGGTTAGAGACCCAGTACTTC. Its translation: CASSRGASGLETQYF. Complete variable domain (other parts from reference TRBV9 and TRBJ2-5): DSGVTQTPKHLITATGQRVTLRCSPRSGDLSVYWYQQSLDQGLQFLIQYYNGEERAKGNILERFSAQQFPDLHSELNLSSLELGDSALYFCASSRGASGLETQYFGPGTRLLVL.

This clonotype was seen only a few times. The chain recombines TRBV5-1 with TRBJ1-6, with a tentative D call TRBD1 (6 bases). Trimming took 4 bases from V and 9 from J, leaving 11 bases between them. Germline V gene sequence: CDR1 SGHRS, CDR2 YFSETQ. This CDR3 has 13 residues. This CDR3 reads CASSDDRSSPLHF. The CDR3, as DNA: TGCGCCAGCAGCGACGACAGGAGTTCACCCCTCCACTTT.

This CDR3 is CASSGGVAYEQYF. The CDR3 bases are TGCGCCAGCTCCGGCGGGGTCGCCTACGAGCAGTACTTC. The V gene is TRBV4-3, the J gene TRBJ2-7; weak D call: TRBD2 (6 bases). Trimming shortened V by 8 bases and J by 2 bases, and 13 bases separated the two germline ends. The CDR3 consists of 13 residues. From germline, CDR1 is LGHNA and CDR2 YSLEER.

This clonotype occurred many times. The chain uses TRBV4-3 and TRBJ1-1; TRBD1 matches 8 bases. The junction had 5 bases not matched to a gene; V was cut back by 0 bases and J by 2 bases. Germline CDR1 and CDR2: LGHNA and YSLEER. The CDR3 has 16 amino acids. The CDR3 DNA reads TGCGCCAGCAGCCAAGACCCTACAGGGGGTAACACTGAAGCTTTCTTT. Translating gives CASSQDPTGGNTEAFF.

The table lists this clonotype with a few counts. V usage is TRBV7-6 and J usage is TRBJ2-3, with 12 bases matching TRBD2. CDR1 and CDR2 from the germline V gene are SGHVS and FNYEAQ. CDR3 length: 16 amino acids. J lost 3 bases, V lost 2 bases, and 3 bases had no gene match. CDR3: CASSLITSGGTDTQYF. The CDR3 nucleotides are TGTGCCAGCAGCTTAATAACTAGCGGGGGGACAGATACGCAGTATTTT.

The J gene is TRBJ2-4, the V gene TRBV13; D is possibly TRBD2 (6 bases). Per germline, CDR1 PRHDT and CDR2 FYEKMQ (reference sequence). V lost 5 bases and J lost 7, with 12 bases in between. The CDR3 extends over 13 amino acids. As DNA, the CDR3 is TGTGCCAGCAGCGACCCGGGGGAGAACATTCAGTACTTC. This gives the protein CASSDPGENIQYF.

The rearrangement joins TRBV7-9 to TRBJ1-2; no clear D gene. CDR1 is SEHNR, CDR2 FQNEAQ, per germline (reference sequence). The V end was cut by 5 bases, the J end by 3 bases, with 10 bases between. The CDR3 totals 13 residues. The CDR3 coding sequence is TGTGCCAGCAGCCCCCACGGAGACTATGGCTACACCTTC. This translates into CASSPHGDYGYTF.

In this sample, this clonotype turned up a few times. The chain carries TRBV4-3 and TRBJ2-2; unclear D gene. V shed 0 bases and J shed 1 base, with 15 bases lying between them. The CDR3 loop spans 18 amino acids. Germline values: CDR1 LGHNA, CDR2 YSLEER. The CDR3 region is CASSQEENSRLNTGELFF. CDR3 nucleotide sequence: TGCGCCAGCAGCCAAGAAGAAAACTCGAGGTTGAACACCGGGGAGCTGTTTTTT.

This clonotype appeared a few times. This rearrangement joins TRBV18 to TRBJ2-3; D ambiguous. This CDR3 has 14 residues. With 2 bases removed from V and 2 bases from J, the gap between germline ends came to 8 bases. Germline V gene lookup returns CDR1 KGHSH and CDR2 LQKENI. The CDR3 loop reads CASSPGQNTDTQYF. CDR3 sequence (DNA): TGTGCCAGCTCACCAGGCCAGAACACAGATACGCAGTATTTT.

This clonotype has more than one count but fewer than ten. This chain links TRBV11-2 with TRBJ2-5; 10 bases are a match to TRBD1. The germline V gene has CDR1 SGHAT and CDR2 FQNNGV. The CDR3 covers 16 residues. V trimming: 4 bases; J trimming: 4 bases; junction bases outside the gene matches: 9. The CDR3 here is CASSSADRGYSETQYF. The CDR3 bases are TGTGCCAGCAGCTCCGCGGACAGGGGGTATTCAGAGACCCAGTACTTC.

This clonotype turned up a few times. The chain combines TRBV7-2 with TRBJ2-7; D is possibly TRBD1 or TRBD2 (7 bases each). The germline V gene has CDR1 SGHTA and CDR2 FQGNSA. The CDR3 contains 15 residues. V dropped 5 bases and J dropped 4 bases, with 18 bases sitting between them. For the CDR3, the DNA is TGTGCCAGCAGCGGAGAGGGGGCGCGGGGGTACGAGCAGTACTTC. It encodes CASSGEGARGYEQYF.

The chain is built from TRBV4-3 and TRBJ1-1; D gene uncertain. V lost 0 bases and J lost 1, with 12 bases in between. Germline values: CDR1 LGHNA, CDR2 YSLEER. The length of the CDR3 is 16 residues. In nucleotides, the CDR3 is TGCGCCAGCAGCCAAGAAGCGGCAGGAGGGAACACTGAAGCTTTCTTT. Translation gives CASSQEAAGGNTEAFF.

The chain is built from TRBV6-2 or TRBV6-3 and TRBJ1-5; no clear D gene. The CDR3 totals 16 residues. The V end lost 2 bases, the J end lost 3 bases, and 14 bases lay between the germline ends. Germline assignment: CDR1 MNHEY and CDR2 SVGEGT. In DNA, the CDR3 is TGTGCCAGCAGTTACCCTCACACCGGGTTCAATCAGCCCCAGCATTTT. Its protein is CASSYPHTGFNQPQHF.

Only a few counts were recorded for this clonotype. The chain combines TRBV29-1 with TRBJ2-6; 9 bases agree with TRBD1. This CDR3 spans 15 amino acids. Germline CDR1 SQVTM, CDR2 ANQGSEA. The junction had 3 bases not matched to a gene; V was cut back by 6 bases and J by 0 bases. Here the CDR3 DNA reads TGCAGCGTGGGACAGGGAAGCTCTGGGGCCAACGTCCTGACTTTC. It translates to CSVGQGSSGANVLTF.

J is TRBJ1-4 and V is TRBV28; no reliable D call. Germline V gene lookup returns CDR1 MDHEN and CDR2 SYDVKM. The length of the CDR3 is 12 residues. V lost 3 bases to trimming and J lost 8 bases, with 7 bases between them. CDR3 in DNA: TGTGCCAGCAGTTTGCGGGTCGAAAAACTGTTTTTT. This encodes CASSLRVEKLFF.

This clonotype was counted many times. V and J are TRBV20-1 and TRBJ1-1, with D possibly matching TRBD1 (5 bases). The germline V gene has CDR1 DFQATT and CDR2 SNEGSKA (reference sequence). This CDR3 has 12 residues. The V end lost 7 bases, the J end lost 1 base, and 10 bases lay between the germline ends. CDR3 coding DNA: TGCAGTGGGGGCACCAGGAACACTGAAGCTTTCTTT. It translates to CSGGTRNTEAFF.

This clonotype has ten or more counts. The rearrangement joins TRBV12-3 or TRBV12-4 to TRBJ1-5; no reliable D call. The CDR3 spans 12 residues. The V end was cut by 7 bases, the J end by 0 bases, with 4 bases between. The CDR3 sequence: CASTDSNQPQHF. The CDR3 bases are TGTGCCAGCACCGATAGCAATCAGCCCCAGCATTTT.

CDR3 nucleotides: TGTGCCAGCAGCTCACGGCTTGCAGATACGCAGTATTTT. Translation: CASSSRLADTQYF. V usage is TRBV7-9 and J usage is TRBJ2-3; D gene unclear. The CDR3 has 13 amino acids. From germline, CDR1 is SEHNR and CDR2 FQNEAQ (reference sequence). With 4 bases removed from V and 4 bases from J, the gap between germline ends came to 9 bases.

The chain uses TRBV20-1 and TRBJ1-1; D may be TRBD1 (5 bases). Germline assignment: CDR1 DFQATT and CDR2 SNEGSKA (reference sequence). The CDR3 runs to 13 residues. CDR3 in DNA: TGCAGCCCCCACGGGGGTGTGCGCACTGAAGCTTTCTTT. Protein sequence: CSPHGGVRTEAFF.

CDR3 sequence: CSVAEGRGGYTF. The CDR3 DNA is TGCAGCGTTGCGGAGGGCCGAGGGGGCTACACCTTC. The V gene is TRBV29-1, the J gene TRBJ1-2; D uncertain. The V gene's germline CDR1 is SQVTM and CDR2 ANQGSEA. V was pared by 4 bases and J by 8 bases, with 14 bases between. This CDR3 has 12 amino acids.